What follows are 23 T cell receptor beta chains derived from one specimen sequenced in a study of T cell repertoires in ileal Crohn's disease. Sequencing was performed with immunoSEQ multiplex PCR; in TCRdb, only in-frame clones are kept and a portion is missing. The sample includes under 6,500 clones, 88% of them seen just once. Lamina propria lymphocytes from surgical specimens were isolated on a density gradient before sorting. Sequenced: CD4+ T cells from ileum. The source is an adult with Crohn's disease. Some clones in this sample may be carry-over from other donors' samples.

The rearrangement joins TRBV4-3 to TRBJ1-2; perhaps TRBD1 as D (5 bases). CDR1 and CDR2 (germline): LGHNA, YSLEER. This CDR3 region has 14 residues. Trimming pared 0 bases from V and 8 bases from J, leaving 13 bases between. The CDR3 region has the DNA TGCGCCAGCAGCCAAGATCTTGGGGCGCAGGGCTACACCTTC. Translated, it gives CASSQDLGAQGYTF.

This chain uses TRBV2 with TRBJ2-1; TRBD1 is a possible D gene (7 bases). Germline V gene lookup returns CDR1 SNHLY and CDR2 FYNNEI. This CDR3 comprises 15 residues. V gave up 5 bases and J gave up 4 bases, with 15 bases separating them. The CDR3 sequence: CASSQRGTAYNEQFF. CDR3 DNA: TGTGCCAGCAGTCAACGGGGGACAGCTTACAATGAGCAGTTCTTC.

CDR3 protein: CASSNSGGTYNEQFF. Here the CDR3 DNA reads TGTGCCAGCAGTAACTCCGGGGGGACCTACAATGAGCAGTTCTTC. This sequence joins TRBV25-1 and TRBJ2-1, with 7 bases fitting TRBD2. The CDR3 runs 15 residues. The germline gives CDR1 MGHDK, CDR2 SYGVNS. With 5 bases clipped from V and 2 bases from J, the junction kept 6 bases outside the gene matches.

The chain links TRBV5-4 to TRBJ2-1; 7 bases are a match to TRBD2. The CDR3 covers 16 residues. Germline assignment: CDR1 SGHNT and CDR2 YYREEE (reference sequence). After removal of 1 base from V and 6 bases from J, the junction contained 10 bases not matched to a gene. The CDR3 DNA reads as TGTGCCAGCAGCTTGTTAGGCGGGAGCCTCTTCAATGAGCAGTTCTTC. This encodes CASSLLGGSLFNEQFF.

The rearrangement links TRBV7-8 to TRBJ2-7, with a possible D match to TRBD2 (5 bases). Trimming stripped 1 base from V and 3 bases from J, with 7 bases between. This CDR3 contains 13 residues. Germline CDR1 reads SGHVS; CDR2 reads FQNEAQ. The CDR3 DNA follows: TGTGCCAGCAGCTTAGGACTAATCTACGAGCAGTACTTC. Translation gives CASSLGLIYEQYF.

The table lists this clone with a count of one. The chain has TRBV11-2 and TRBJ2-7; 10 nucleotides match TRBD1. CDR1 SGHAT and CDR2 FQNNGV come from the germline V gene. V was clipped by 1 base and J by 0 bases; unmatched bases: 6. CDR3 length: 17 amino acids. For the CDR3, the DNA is TGTGCCAGCAGCTTAGTCCCGACAGGGGGCGACTCCTACGAGCAGTACTTC. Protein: CASSLVPTGGDSYEQYF.

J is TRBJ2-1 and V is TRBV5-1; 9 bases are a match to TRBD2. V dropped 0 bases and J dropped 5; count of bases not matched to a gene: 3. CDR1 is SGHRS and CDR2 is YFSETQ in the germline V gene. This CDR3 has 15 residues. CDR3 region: CASSLGGRADNEQFF. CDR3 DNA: TGCGCCAGCAGCTTGGGCGGGAGGGCCGACAATGAGCAGTTCTTC.

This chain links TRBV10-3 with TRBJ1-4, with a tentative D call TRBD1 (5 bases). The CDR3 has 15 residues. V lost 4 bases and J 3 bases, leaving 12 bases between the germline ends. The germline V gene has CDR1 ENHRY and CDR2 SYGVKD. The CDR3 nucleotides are TGTGCCATCAGTGTGAACAGGAGCCCTAATGAAAAACTGTTTTTT. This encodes CAISVNRSPNEKLFF.

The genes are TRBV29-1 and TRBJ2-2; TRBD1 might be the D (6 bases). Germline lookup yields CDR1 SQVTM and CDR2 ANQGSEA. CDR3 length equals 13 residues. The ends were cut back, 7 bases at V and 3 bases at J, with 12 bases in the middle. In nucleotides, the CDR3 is TGCAGCGAACAGGGTCGGTACACCGGGGAGCTGTTTTTT. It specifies CSEQGRYTGELFF.

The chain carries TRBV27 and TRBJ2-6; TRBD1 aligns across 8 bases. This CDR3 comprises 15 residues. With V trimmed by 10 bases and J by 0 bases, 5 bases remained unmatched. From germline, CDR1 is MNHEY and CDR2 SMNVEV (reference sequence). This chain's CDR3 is CATGGLSSGANVLTF. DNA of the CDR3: TGTGCCACAGGGGGCCTGAGCTCTGGGGCCAACGTCCTGACTTTC.

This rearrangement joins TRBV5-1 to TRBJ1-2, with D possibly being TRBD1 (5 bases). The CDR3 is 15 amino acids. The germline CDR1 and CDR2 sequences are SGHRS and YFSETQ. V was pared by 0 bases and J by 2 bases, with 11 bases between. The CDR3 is CASSLGPGENYGYTF. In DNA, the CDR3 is TGCGCCAGCAGCTTGGGGCCGGGGGAGAACTATGGCTACACCTTC.

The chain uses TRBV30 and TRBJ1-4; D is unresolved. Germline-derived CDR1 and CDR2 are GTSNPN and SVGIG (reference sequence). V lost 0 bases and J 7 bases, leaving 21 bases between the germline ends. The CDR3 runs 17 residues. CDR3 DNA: TGTGCCTGGAGTGTAGTTGCCGGAGGACGCCATCGTGAAAAACTGTTTTTT. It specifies CAWSVVAGGRHREKLFF.

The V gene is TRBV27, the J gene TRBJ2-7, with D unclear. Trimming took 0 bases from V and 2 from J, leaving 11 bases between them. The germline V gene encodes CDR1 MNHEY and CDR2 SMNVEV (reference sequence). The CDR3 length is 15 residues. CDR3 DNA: TGTGCCAGCAGTTTATCGTGGCTTATACCCTACGAGCAGTACTTC. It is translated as CASSLSWLIPYEQYF.

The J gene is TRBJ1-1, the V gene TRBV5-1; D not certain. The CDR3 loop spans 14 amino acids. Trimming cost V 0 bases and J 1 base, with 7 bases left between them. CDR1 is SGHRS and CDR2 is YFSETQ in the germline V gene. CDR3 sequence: CASSLASGNTEAFF. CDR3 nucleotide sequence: TGCGCCAGCAGCTTGGCCTCGGGGAACACTGAAGCTTTCTTT. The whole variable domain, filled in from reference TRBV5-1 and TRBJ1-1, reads KAGVTQTPRYLIKTRGQQVTLSCSPISGHRSVSWYQQTPGQGLQFLFEYFSETQRNKGNFPGRFSGRQFSNSRSEMNVSTLELGDSALYLCASSLASGNTEAFFGQGTRLTVV.

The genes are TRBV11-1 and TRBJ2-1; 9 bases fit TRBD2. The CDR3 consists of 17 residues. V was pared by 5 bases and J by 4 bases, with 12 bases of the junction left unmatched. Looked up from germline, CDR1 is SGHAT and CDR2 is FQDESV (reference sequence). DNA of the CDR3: TGTGCCAGCAGCGAATGGGGGCGGGAGGGCCTTTACAATGAGCAGTTCTTC. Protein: CASSEWGREGLYNEQFF.

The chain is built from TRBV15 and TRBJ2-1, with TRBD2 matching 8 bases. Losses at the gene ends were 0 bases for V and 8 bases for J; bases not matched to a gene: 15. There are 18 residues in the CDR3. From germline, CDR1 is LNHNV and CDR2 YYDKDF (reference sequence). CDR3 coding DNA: TGTGCCACCAGCAGAGATCGGCTAAGCGGGAGTACCGCCTATGAGCAGTTCTTC. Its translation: CATSRDRLSGSTAYEQFF. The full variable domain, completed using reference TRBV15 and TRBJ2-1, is DAMVIQNPRYQVTQFGKPVTLSCSQTLNHNVMYWYQQKSSQAPKLLFHYYDKDFNNEADTPDNFQSRRPNTSFCFLDIRSPGLGDTAMYLCATSRDRLSGSTAYEQFFGPGTRLTVL.

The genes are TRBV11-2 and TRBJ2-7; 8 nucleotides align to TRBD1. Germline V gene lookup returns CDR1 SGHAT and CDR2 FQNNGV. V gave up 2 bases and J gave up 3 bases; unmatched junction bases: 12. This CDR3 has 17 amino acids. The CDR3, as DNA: TGTGCCAGCAGCTTATCCGTTCCCGGACAGGGAAACTACGAGCAGTACTTC. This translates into CASSLSVPGQGNYEQYF.

In nucleotides, the CDR3 is TGTGCCAGTAGTATTTCTTTTGCAGCGCAATGGGAGCAGTTCTTC. Amino acids: CASSISFAAQWEQFF. The J gene is TRBJ2-1, the V gene TRBV19; the D is unclear. V was shortened by 3 bases and J by 10 bases, with 19 bases between the two germline ends. The CDR3 sequence is 15 residues long. The germline CDR1 and CDR2 sequences are LNHDA and SQIVND (reference sequence).

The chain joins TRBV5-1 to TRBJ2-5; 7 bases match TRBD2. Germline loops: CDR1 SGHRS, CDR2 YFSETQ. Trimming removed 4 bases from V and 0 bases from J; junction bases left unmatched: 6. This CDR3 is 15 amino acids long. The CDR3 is CASSHRDYYQETQYF. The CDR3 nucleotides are TGCGCCAGCAGCCACCGGGACTACTACCAAGAGACCCAGTACTTC.

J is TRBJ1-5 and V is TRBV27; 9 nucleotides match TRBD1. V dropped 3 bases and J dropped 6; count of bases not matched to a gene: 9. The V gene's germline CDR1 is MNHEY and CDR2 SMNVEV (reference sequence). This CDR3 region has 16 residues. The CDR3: CASSFSSGTGSQPQHF. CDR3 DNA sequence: TGTGCCAGCAGTTTCTCATCCGGGACAGGGAGTCAGCCCCAGCATTTT.

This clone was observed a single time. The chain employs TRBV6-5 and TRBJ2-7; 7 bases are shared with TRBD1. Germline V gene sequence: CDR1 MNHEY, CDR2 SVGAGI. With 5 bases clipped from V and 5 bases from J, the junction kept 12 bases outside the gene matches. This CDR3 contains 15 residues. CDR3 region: CASSQRRQGGDEQYF. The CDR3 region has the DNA TGTGCCAGCAGTCAACGGCGACAGGGTGGCGACGAGCAGTACTTC.

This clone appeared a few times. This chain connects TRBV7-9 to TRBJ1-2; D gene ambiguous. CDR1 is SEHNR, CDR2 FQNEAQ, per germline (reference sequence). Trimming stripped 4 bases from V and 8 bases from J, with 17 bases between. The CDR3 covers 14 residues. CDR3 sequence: CASSSSVGDWGYTF. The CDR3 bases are TGTGCCAGCAGCTCCTCGGTGGGAGATTGGGGCTACACCTTC.

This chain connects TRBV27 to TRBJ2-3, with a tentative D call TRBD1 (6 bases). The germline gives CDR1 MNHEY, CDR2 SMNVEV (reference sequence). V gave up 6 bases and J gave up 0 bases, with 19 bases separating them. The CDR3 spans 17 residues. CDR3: CASRRIKGGSSTDTQYF. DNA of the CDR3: TGTGCCAGCAGACGCATCAAAGGGGGATCTAGCACAGATACGCAGTATTTT.